The TCR beta chain under discussion was sequenced for a study of T-cell memory formation after mild COVID-19. Study results and caveats: Contracting CD4+ clones lay largely in CM and EM, with CD8+ ones residing in EMRA.

TCRdb re-analysed the 5' RACE reads in MiXCR, keeping a single row per CDR3 protein. The sample carries approximately 500,000 distinct CDR3 sequences, roughly 23% recorded once. Worth noting for this clonotype: Its matching antigen is unknown.

The V and J ends lost 3 bases and 1 base respectively, with 10 bases between them. The CDR3 has 15 residues. Germline values: CDR1 SGDLS, CDR2 YYNGEE. Sequenced sample: PBMCs or a T cell subset sorted from them (not recorded which). The rearrangement joins TRBV9 to TRBJ2-2; no definite D call. This TCR was sampled from an adult woman who had mild COVID-19 (a few samples of this study predate the infection). Cell type and time point are not known. CDR3 bases: TGTGCCAGCAGCGCTAAGACGGGGAACACCGGGGAGCTGTTTTTT. The encoded protein is CASSAKTGNTGELFF.